These 5 T cell receptor beta chains were sequenced from one sample in a study of cytomegalovirus exposure and HLA in healthy donors. 60 Vbeta and 13 Jbeta primers were used in PCR. Sequencing was performed with immunoSEQ multiplex PCR; in TCRdb, only in-frame clones are kept and a portion is missing. The sample has more than 95,000 clones; 8% to 10% are singletons. The source material was PBMCs. The receptor source for this set is a man aged 25 to 40 in good health and CMV-seronegative.

This clone was seen a few times. The V and J genes are TRBV5-6 and TRBJ1-2; D possibly corresponds to TRBD1 (5 bases). From germline, CDR1 is SGHDT and CDR2 YYEEEE. The CDR3 loop spans 12 amino acids. V gave up 4 bases and J gave up 6 bases, with 10 bases separating them. The DNA for the CDR3 is TGTGCCAGCAGCCAGGGTGGAGATGGCTACACCTTC. The encoded protein is CASSQGGDGYTF.

The rearrangement links TRBV18 to TRBJ1-2; unclear D gene. Germline loops: CDR1 KGHSH, CDR2 LQKENI. The CDR3 consists of 15 residues. Trimming stripped 3 bases from V and 0 bases from J, with 11 bases between. The CDR3 sequence is CASSPQHGANYGYTF. The CDR3 nucleotides read TGTGCCAGCTCACCTCAGCACGGAGCTAACTATGGCTACACCTTC.

In its sample, this clone was seen a few times. The chain recombines TRBV7-9 with TRBJ1-2; D is unresolved. The CDR3 spans 10 residues. CDR1 is SEHNR, CDR2 FQNEAQ, per germline (reference sequence). CDR3 bases: TGTGAAAGAGTCGGCTATGGCTACACCTTC. It is translated as CERVGYGYTF.

There are a few counts of this clone. The gene calls are TRBV6-1 and TRBJ2-4, with 9 bases fitting TRBD1. V was clipped by 8 bases and J by 6 bases; unmatched bases: 5. The CDR3 has 13 amino acids. Per the germline V gene, CDR1 is MNHNS and CDR2 is SASEGT. CDR3 loop: CASEGQGLNIQYF. As DNA, the CDR3 is TGTGCCAGCGAAGGACAGGGGTTAAACATTCAGTACTTC.

This sequence joins TRBV5-5 and TRBJ1-1, with D possibly TRBD1 on 6 matching bases. The V and J ends lost 0 bases and 5 bases respectively, with 17 bases between them. Germline loops: CDR1 SGHKS, CDR2 YYEKEE (reference sequence). The CDR3 sequence is 16 residues long. The CDR3 here is CASSLVFQGKGTEAFF. DNA of the CDR3: TGTGCCAGCAGCTTGGTGTTCCAGGGGAAGGGTACTGAAGCTTTCTTT.